This T cell receptor beta chain came from a study of T cell responses to AZD1222 COVID-19 vaccine. Whole-study findings and limits: Spike-wide vaccine-associated CD4 TCRs dominated at 160-218 and 743-854. Seropositive status at baseline applied to only six AZD1222 recipients. Repertoires were obtained only post-peak T cell response. The donor group comprised mostly white British people and more females; the analysis possibly underestimated clonal diversity.

In the case of this clone: Its antigen is unknown.

This CDR3 is built from 14 residues. V was shortened by 6 bases and J by 0 bases, with 12 bases between the two germline ends. Germline CDR1 KGHSH, CDR2 LQKENI. The method was immunoSEQ multiplex PCR; TCRdb's version includes in-frame clones alone and lacks a portion of them. The data hold 120,000 to 150,000 clones, with approximately 85% observed a single time. The TCR comes from an adult in good health. The sequences come from peripheral blood, collected on day 0 of MenACWY control vaccination. The chain couples TRBV18 to TRBJ2-7; D unresolved. This chain's CDR3 is CASSPTVSSYEQYF. CDR3 coding DNA: TGTGCCAGCTCGCCGACGGTTAGCTCCTACGAGCAGTACTTC.